This T cell receptor (beta chain) emerged from a study of shared clonotypes between healthy human individuals. Study-wide findings and caveats: Sharing of clonotypes among donors was expected to vary with sequencing depth.

This clone has a single count. The antigen remains unidentified. Produced via immunoSEQ multiplex PCR; TCRdb's table is partial and in-frame only. This table holds about 2.1 million clones, about 92% found once. With 5 bases removed from V and 5 bases from J, the gap between germline ends came to 12 bases. CDR3 length: 13 amino acids. Germline V gene sequence: CDR1 SEHNR, CDR2 FQNEAQ (reference sequence). Naive CD8 isolation took CD45RO-negative cells positively selected for CCR7 and excluded terminally differentiated effector memory CD45RA+ cells. Specimen: naive CD8+ T cells from PBMCs. The chain is built from TRBV7-9 and TRBJ2-5; D call uncertain. This TCR was sampled from a man between 18 and 35 years old in good health. Some clones in this sample may be carry-over from other donors' samples. CDR3 in amino acids: CASSRAEWETQYF. CDR3 nucleotide sequence: TGTGCCAGCAGCCGGGCCGAGTGGGAGACCCAGTACTTC. Looking up the rest from reference TRBV7-9 and TRBJ2-5 gives the full variable domain: DTGVSQNPRHKITKRGQNVTFRCDPISEHNRLYWYRQTLGQGPEFLTYFQNEAQLEKSRLLSDRFSAERPKGSFSTLEIQRTEQGDSAMYLCASSRAEWETQYFGPGTRLLVL.